What follows are 13 T cell receptor beta chains derived from one specimen sequenced in a study of OX40 agonist ivuxolimab in advanced cancers. Produced via immunoSEQ multiplex PCR; TCRdb's table is partial and in-frame only. The sample has roughly 66,000 clones, roughly 80% seen once. Material: CD4+ or CD8+ T cells sorted from blood, obtained in a trial of the OX40 agonist ivuxolimab. All receptors come from an adult with an advanced solid tumor such as melanoma, head and neck, liver or kidney cancer.

This chain links TRBV5-4 with TRBJ2-2; D is possibly TRBD1 (5 bases). This CDR3 is built from 14 residues. Germline lookup yields CDR1 SGHNT and CDR2 YYREEE (reference sequence). V gave up 0 bases and J gave up 4 bases, with 7 bases separating them. The CDR3 nucleotides are TGTGCCAGCAGCTTGGTAGACAGCACCGGGGAGCTGTTTTTT. Protein sequence: CASSLVDSTGELFF.

J is TRBJ2-7 and V is TRBV5-1; D tentatively fits TRBD1 or TRBD2 (5 bases each). The CDR3 is made up of 15 amino acids. Germline CDR1 reads SGHRS; CDR2 reads YFSETQ. V was shortened by 2 bases and J by 6 bases, with 18 bases between the two germline ends. The CDR3 loop reads CASSFSGTALIEQYF. The CDR3 nucleotides read TGCGCCAGCAGCTTCTCCGGGACGGCTTTGATCGAGCAGTACTTC.

This chain links TRBV7-6 with TRBJ1-5; possible D gene TRBD1, 5 bases. The germline V and J ends were trimmed by 5 bases and 1 base, with 6 bases remaining between them. Germline CDR1 reads SGHVS; CDR2 reads FNYEAQ. The CDR3 runs to 13 residues. The CDR3 region has the DNA TGTGCCAGCAGCCGGGACAGCAATCAGCCCCAGCATTTT. This sequence encodes CASSRDSNQPQHF.

This chain links TRBV6-5 with TRBJ1-1, with D possibly being TRBD1 (5 bases). The length of the CDR3 is 14 residues. From germline, CDR1 is MNHEY and CDR2 SVGAGI. Trimming removed 0 bases from V and 5 bases from J, with 10 bases in between. This chain's CDR3 is CASSYSAGLTEAFF. Written as DNA, the CDR3 is TGTGCCAGCAGTTACTCAGCGGGACTAACTGAAGCTTTCTTT.

The J gene is TRBJ1-2, the V gene TRBV2, with unresolved D. The CDR3 consists of 11 residues. The V end was cut by 7 bases, the J end by 4 bases, with 7 bases between. Germline lookup yields CDR1 SNHLY and CDR2 FYNNEI. CDR3 coding DNA: TGTGCCAGCAAGTCATTCTATGGCTACACCTTC. Amino acid sequence: CASKSFYGYTF.

This clone is medium-sized. This sequence joins TRBV5-1 and TRBJ2-2; 11 positions agree with TRBD2. Looked up from germline, CDR1 is SGHRS and CDR2 is YFSETQ. V dropped 9 bases and J dropped 1; count of bases not matched to a gene: 8. This CDR3 contains 16 residues. CDR3 in DNA: TGCGCCACCACGACTAGCGGGGCTATGAACACCGGGGAGCTGTTTTTT. Its translation is CATTTSGAMNTGELFF.

The chain recombines TRBV29-1 with TRBJ1-4, with 7 bases fitting TRBD1. Trimming removed 6 bases from V and 11 bases from J; junction bases left unmatched: 9. The V gene's germline CDR1 is SQVTM and CDR2 ANQGSEA. The CDR3 runs 12 residues. This chain's CDR3 is CSVGRQGRKLFF. The CDR3 bases are TGCAGCGTCGGGCGACAGGGTAGGAAACTGTTTTTT.

The chain joins TRBV29-1 to TRBJ2-7; the D gene is possibly TRBD1 (6 bases). This CDR3 is built from 14 residues. The germline CDR1 and CDR2 sequences are SQVTM and ANQGSEA. V lost 6 bases and J lost 3, with 18 bases in between. CDR3 sequence: CSVGGAGTIYEQYF. CDR3 nucleotide sequence: TGCAGCGTCGGAGGAGCCGGGACAATCTACGAGCAGTACTTC.

The genes are TRBV19 and TRBJ1-3, with D possibly being TRBD1 (6 bases). Trimming took 9 bases from V and 4 from J, leaving 13 bases between them. CDR3 length: 13 residues. Per the germline V gene, CDR1 is LNHDA and CDR2 is SQIVND (reference sequence). CDR3 nucleotides: TGTGCCAGCTCTAGGGGGGTCGGAAACACCATATATTTT. Translating it yields CASSRGVGNTIYF.

The chain links TRBV4-1 to TRBJ1-3; possibly TRBD1 for D (6 bases). The CDR3 contains 17 residues. V lost 4 bases, J lost 2 bases, and 18 bases lay in between. Germline assignment: CDR1 MGHRA and CDR2 YSYEKL. The CDR3 region is CASSPQRGRMAGNTIYF. The CDR3 DNA reads TGCGCCAGCAGCCCCCAGCGGGGGCGGATGGCTGGAAACACCATATATTTT.

The CDR3 protein is CASSYRGRRGYEQYF. The CDR3 nucleotides read TGTGCCAGCAGCTATCGTGGGCGACGCGGCTACGAGCAGTACTTC. The chain links TRBV13 to TRBJ2-7, with no clear D. V shed 4 bases and J shed 3 bases, with 16 bases lying between them. The germline V gene has CDR1 PRHDT and CDR2 FYEKMQ (reference sequence). The length of the CDR3 is 15 residues. The entire variable domain, with the rest obtained from reference TRBV13 and TRBJ2-7, is as follows: AAGVIQSPRHLIKEKRETATLKCYPIPRHDTVYWYQQGPGQDPQFLISFYEKMQSDKGSIPDRFSAQQFSDYHSELNMSSLELGDSALYFCASSYRGRRGYEQYFGPGTRLTVT.

This clone was seen only a few times. The CDR3 region is CASSINRQAFNNEQFF. The CDR3 DNA reads TGTGCCAGTAGTATTAATAGACAGGCCTTTAACAATGAGCAGTTCTTC. The chain carries TRBV19 and TRBJ2-1; D is perhaps TRBD1 (6 bases). In germline, CDR1 is LNHDA, CDR2 SQIVND (reference sequence). The CDR3 length is 16 residues. Trimming removed 3 bases at V and 5 bases at J, with 17 bases between. Filled out from reference TRBV19 and TRBJ2-1, the complete variable domain reads DGGITQSPKYLFRKEGQNVTLSCEQNLNHDAMYWYRQDPGQGLRLIYYSQIVNDFQKGDIAEGYSVSREKKESFPLTVTSAQKNPTAFYLCASSINRQAFNNEQFFGPGTRLTVL.

The chain links TRBV4-1 to TRBJ1-5; D is unresolved. The CDR3 consists of 18 residues. With 1 base removed from V and 0 bases from J, the gap between germline ends came to 16 bases. Germline V CDR1 and CDR2: MGHRA, YSYEKL. In DNA, the CDR3 is TGCGCCAGCAGCCAAGTTAATATGGGGTTTAATAGCAATCAGCCCCAGCATTTT. Translated: CASSQVNMGFNSNQPQHF.